This passage covers 12 T cell receptor beta chains from one sample sequenced in a study of tumor-infiltrating lymphocytes in primary liver carcinoma. Total RNA (approximately 450 ng) served as template for TCR beta cDNA synthesis primed by a constant-region primer. Slightly modified ARM-PCR with three nested multiplex PCR rounds yielded TCR beta libraries. The first two PCR rounds used TRBV1-TRBV30 primers with a Cbeta primer, 9 to 10 cycles each. Each CDR3 protein gets one entry after TCRdb re-called the multiplex PCR reads with MiXCR. Of over 250,000 distinct CDR3 sequences in the sample, about three fifths were seen once. Germline DNA was also extracted, with blood RNA taken from unsorted whole blood. Sample: peripheral blood. Receptors were obtained from a woman aged 30 to 39 with primary liver carcinoma and hepatitis B virus infection.

For this clonotype: Being one base from a much bigger clone, this may be a read error. The rearrangement links TRBV6-1 to TRBJ2-7; D unclear. The CDR3 contains 12 residues. CDR1 and CDR2 from the germline V gene are MNHNS and SASEGT. V lost 10 bases, J lost 2 bases, and 12 bases lay in between. The CDR3 loop is CAISRPTYEQYF. CDR3 DNA sequence: TGTGCCATCAGCCGGCCCACCTACGAGCAGTACTTC.

Points on this clonotype: At one boundary the junction diverges from the germline segment, which might be a read error. The chain recombines TRBV29-1 with TRBJ2-1; tentative D call: TRBD2 (6 bases). The CDR3 runs to 13 residues. The germline gives CDR1 SQVTM, CDR2 ANQGSEA. The CDR3 protein is CSSTGGTPIEQLF. In DNA form, the CDR3 reads TGCAGCTCAACTGGAGGGACCCCTATCGAGCAGCTCTTC.

This clonotype was detected ten times or more. V is TRBV5-6 and J is TRBJ1-6; no definite D call. The length of the CDR3 is 13 residues. Germline assignment: CDR1 SGHDT and CDR2 YYEEEE. V was trimmed by 7 bases and J by 7 bases, leaving 12 bases between them. The CDR3 loop reads CASEKDGNSPLHF. DNA of the CDR3: TGTGCCAGCGAGAAGGACGGGAATTCACCCCTCCACTTT. The variable domain in full, with the rest retrieved from reference TRBV5-6 and TRBJ1-6, is DAGVTQSPTHLIKTRGQQVTLRCSPKSGHDTVSWYQQALGQGPQFIFQYYEEEERQRGNFPDRFSGHQFPNYSSELNVNALLLGDSALYLCASEKDGNSPLHFGNGTRLTVT.

This clonotype was recorded a few times. This chain connects TRBV12-3 or TRBV12-4 to TRBJ2-5; 7 nucleotides align to TRBD2. This CDR3 region has 16 residues. With 7 bases clipped from V and 3 bases from J, the junction kept 14 bases outside the gene matches. The CDR3 DNA sequence: TGTGCCAGCACTGGATGGGCGGGAGAGGTGGAAGAGACCCAGTACTTC. Its translation: CASTGWAGEVEETQYF.

Concerning this clonotype itself: A read error may account for a junction end that differs from germline. The rearrangement joins TRBV6-5 to TRBJ2-7; 9 bases match TRBD2. CDR1 is MNHEY and CDR2 is SVGAGI in the germline V gene. CDR3 length: 15 amino acids. DNA for the CDR3: TGTGCCAGCAAGGGGGGGTCTAGCGGGGATGGCGAGCGGTACTTC. Translation: CASKGGSSGDGERYF.

About this clonotype: One end of the junction does not line up with germline, which may come from a read error. V usage is TRBV13 and J usage is TRBJ1-1; the D gene is possibly TRBD1 (5 bases). The germline V gene encodes CDR1 PRHDT and CDR2 FYEKMQ (reference sequence). The CDR3 runs to 14 residues. The CDR3 DNA reads as TGTGTCAGCAGCTTCCGGGACTGGAACACTGAAGCTTTCTTT. This translates into CVSSFRDWNTEAFF. The full variable domain, in which reference TRBV13 and TRBJ1-1 provide the parts outside the CDR3, is AAGVIQSPRHLIKEKRETATLKCYPIPRHDTVYWYQQGPGQDPQFLISFYEKMQSDKGSIPDRFSAQQFSDYHSELNMSSLELGDSALYFCVSSFRDWNTEAFFGQGTRLTVV.

CDR3 in amino acids: CASSLGRSAYAGELFF. CDR3 DNA sequence: TGTGCCAGCAGTTTGGGGAGGTCGGCTTACGCAGGGGAGCTGTTTTTT. This chain connects TRBV6-5 to TRBJ2-2, with D maybe TRBD2 (6 bases). The germline V gene has CDR1 MNHEY and CDR2 SVGAGI. The ends were cut back, 4 bases at V and 8 bases at J, with 20 bases in the middle. The CDR3 totals 16 residues.

Note on this clonotype: One end of the junction fails to match germline, which may point to a read error. The CDR3 DNA reads TGCGCCGGCAGCCCCCGGCAGCGGGAGGCATACGAGCGGTACTTC. Translating gives CAGSPRQREAYERYF. The chain combines TRBV11-1 with TRBJ2-7; the match to TRBD2 covers 9 bases. The CDR3 spans 15 residues. In germline, CDR1 is SGHAT, CDR2 FQDESV (reference sequence). The variable domain in full, completed from reference TRBV11-1 and TRBJ2-7, reads EAEVAQSPRYKITEKSQAVAFWCDPISGHATLYWYRQILGQGPELLVQFQDESVVDDSQLPKDRFSAERLKGVDSTLKIQPAELGDSAMYLCAGSPRQREAYERYFGPGTRLTVT.

Concerning this clonotype: A junction boundary mismatches the germline segment, possibly from a read error. The V and J genes are TRBV11-2 and TRBJ2-3; no reliable D call. The CDR3 consists of 11 residues. The germline CDR1 and CDR2 sequences are SGHAT and FQNNGV. The DNA of the CDR3 is TGTGCCAGCAGTACATTGGATACGGAGTATTTT. Amino acid sequence: CASSTLDTEYF.

CDR3 bases: TGTGCCAGCAGCTTGAGTGCCTCGGGTGAGCAGTTCTTC. Translating it yields CASSLSASGEQFF. The genes are TRBV7-3 and TRBJ2-1; D unclear. The CDR3 consists of 13 residues. V lost 3 bases to trimming and J lost 9 bases, with 12 bases between them. The germline V gene has CDR1 SGHTA and CDR2 FQGTGA. The whole variable domain, remainder taken from reference TRBV7-3 and TRBJ2-1, is GAGVSQTPSNKVTEKGKYVELRCDPISGHTALYWYRQSLGQGPEFLIYFQGTGAADDSGLPNDRFFAVRPEGSVSTLKIQRTERGDSAVYLCASSLSASGEQFFGPGTRLTVL.

Remarks on this clonotype: Its ends do not fully match the called genes, so a read error is possible. The DNA of the CDR3 is TGCAGCTCTTGTGAAACCGCGGTTTGTGAAGCTTCCTTT. Residues: CSSCETAVCEASF. The chain uses TRBV29-1 and TRBJ1-1; D uncertain. Germline CDR1 SQVTM, CDR2 ANQGSEA. The CDR3 totals 13 residues.

Concerning this clonotype: One end of the junction is discordant with germline, which a read error may explain. The chain joins TRBV11-2 to TRBJ2-1; the match to TRBD2 covers 8 bases. Germline assignment: CDR1 SGHAT and CDR2 FQNNGV. This CDR3 spans 17 amino acids. The CDR3 region is CASSLGDWREDRDERFF. CDR3 coding DNA: TGTGCCAGCAGCTTAGGGGACTGGCGGGAGGACCGGGATGAGCGGTTCTTC.